A selection of T cell receptor beta chains follows, all from one sample in a study of T-cell reconstitution after alpha-beta-depleted transplantation in children. TCRdb called the PCR reads again in MiXCR, with one record for every CDR3 protein. The profile shows 200,000 to 250,000 distinct CDR3 sequences, 8% to 9.5% of them singletons. This specimen was PBMCs from the stem cell graft donor, taken from the stem cell graft. Receptors originate from a human donor who donated a stem cell graft to a child with acute lymphoblastic leukemia. Both conserved end residues are part of each CDR3. D genes are given only for firm matches. Clone size is given for some rows only: seen once, a few or many times, or a class if the clone is expanded.

cdr3_aa: CASSFLDRGAKNIQYF
cdr3_nt: TGTGCCAGCAGTTTCTTAGACAGGGGGGCCAAAAACATTCAGTACTTC
d_call: TRBD1
cdr3_length: 16
j_call: TRBJ2-4
v_call: TRBV27
clone_size: many

cdr3_aa: CASSRAAGGGQETQYF
cdr3_nt: TGCGCCAGCAGCCGGGCCGCGGGGGGAGGCCAAGAGACCCAGTACTTC
d_call: TRBD2
cdr3_length: 16
j_call: TRBJ2-5
v_call: TRBV5-1
clone_size: -

cdr3_aa: CASSLSSGFFGAEAFF
cdr3_nt: TGTGCCAGCAGTTTATCTAGTGGATTCTTCGGCGCTGAAGCTTTCTTT
d_call: -
cdr3_length: 16
j_call: TRBJ1-1
v_call: TRBV27
clone_size: few

cdr3_aa: CASSGEEQYF
cdr3_nt: TGTGCCAGCAGCGGGGAGGAGCAGTACTTC
d_call: -
cdr3_length: 10
j_call: TRBJ2-7
v_call: TRBV9
clone_size: -

cdr3_aa: CASSYGTGATDTQYF
cdr3_nt: TGTGCCAGCAGTTACGGGACAGGGGCTACAGATACGCAGTATTTT
d_call: TRBD1
cdr3_length: 15
j_call: TRBJ2-3
v_call: TRBV6-5
clone_size: many

cdr3_aa: CASSVTSGVHNEQFF
cdr3_nt: TGTGCCAGCAGCGTAACTAGCGGGGTCCACAATGAGCAGTTCTTC
d_call: TRBD2
cdr3_length: 15
j_call: TRBJ2-1
v_call: TRBV9
clone_size: -

cdr3_aa: CASSYPGLAGEHNEQFF
cdr3_nt: TGTGCCAGCAGTTACCCGGGACTAGCGGGGGAGCACAATGAGCAGTTCTTC
d_call: TRBD2
cdr3_length: 17
j_call: TRBJ2-1
v_call: TRBV6-5
clone_size: many

cdr3_aa: CASGVGGAGNTGELFF
cdr3_nt: TGTGCTAGTGGTGTCGGTGGGGCGGGGAACACCGGGGAGCTGTTTTTT
d_call: -
cdr3_length: 16
j_call: TRBJ2-2
v_call: TRBV12-5
clone_size: many

cdr3_aa: CASSPGTARYF
cdr3_nt: TGTGCCAGCAGCCCTGGGACTGCGAGGTACTTC
d_call: -
cdr3_length: 11
j_call: TRBJ2-5
v_call: TRBV11-2
clone_size: few

cdr3_aa: CATQATEAFF
cdr3_nt: TGTGCCACACAGGCGACTGAAGCTTTCTTT
d_call: -
cdr3_length: 10
j_call: TRBJ1-1
v_call: TRBV2
clone_size: few

cdr3_aa: CAWEGAYGYTF
cdr3_nt: TGTGCCTGGGAGGGGGCCTATGGCTACACCTTC
d_call: TRBD1
cdr3_length: 11
j_call: TRBJ1-2
v_call: TRBV19
clone_size: -

cdr3_aa: CASSLWSVGQGAVGELFF
cdr3_nt: TGTGCCAGCAGTTTATGGTCCGTGGGACAGGGGGCGGTCGGGGAGCTGTTTTTT
d_call: TRBD1
cdr3_length: 18
j_call: TRBJ2-2
v_call: TRBV27
clone_size: -

cdr3_aa: CASSLRGGVNYGYTF
cdr3_nt: TGTGCCAGCAGCTTACGGGGGGGCGTCAACTATGGCTACACCTTC
d_call: -
cdr3_length: 15
j_call: TRBJ1-2
v_call: TRBV11-2
clone_size: -

cdr3_aa: CASSQDVGNYGYTF
cdr3_nt: TGTGCCAGCAGCCAAGATGTCGGAAACTATGGCTACACCTTC
d_call: -
cdr3_length: 14
j_call: TRBJ1-2
v_call: TRBV3-1
clone_size: -

cdr3_aa: CASSFVGTNTEAFF
cdr3_nt: TGTGCCAGCAGCTTCGTAGGGACTAACACTGAAGCTTTCTTT
d_call: -
cdr3_length: 14
j_call: TRBJ1-1
v_call: TRBV7-2
clone_size: many

cdr3_aa: CASSSSQGYQPQHF
cdr3_nt: TGTGCCAGCAGCTCCTCACAGGGTTATCAGCCCCAGCATTTT
d_call: -
cdr3_length: 14
j_call: TRBJ1-5
v_call: TRBV7-2
clone_size: -

cdr3_aa: CASSLVEGAYEQYF
cdr3_nt: TGTGCCAGCAGCCTAGTGGAGGGGGCTTACGAGCAGTACTTC
d_call: -
cdr3_length: 14
j_call: TRBJ2-7
v_call: TRBV5-5
clone_size: many

cdr3_aa: CASSYSERTSGGPGSYNEQFF
cdr3_nt: TGTGCCAGCAGTTATTCCGAACGGACTAGCGGGGGGCCGGGCTCCTACAATGAGCAGTTCTTC
d_call: TRBD2
cdr3_length: 21
j_call: TRBJ2-1
v_call: TRBV6-2/TRBV6-3
clone_size: many

cdr3_aa: CASSLFGGGNTEAFF
cdr3_nt: TGTGCCAGCAGCTTATTCGGGGGCGGGAACACTGAAGCTTTCTTT
d_call: -
cdr3_length: 15
j_call: TRBJ1-1
v_call: TRBV7-2
clone_size: -

cdr3_aa: CSARVWGPSTDTQYF
cdr3_nt: TGCAGTGCTAGAGTATGGGGGCCTAGCACAGATACGCAGTATTTT
d_call: -
cdr3_length: 15
j_call: TRBJ2-3
v_call: TRBV20-1
clone_size: many

cdr3_aa: CASRRLGTQGYEQYF
cdr3_nt: TGTGCCAGCAGACGACTGGGGACCCAAGGCTACGAGCAGTACTTC
d_call: -
cdr3_length: 15
j_call: TRBJ2-7
v_call: TRBV28
clone_size: -

cdr3_aa: CASGGTGLLQETQYF
cdr3_nt: TGTGCCAGCGGTGGTACAGGTTTGCTCCAAGAGACCCAGTACTTC
d_call: -
cdr3_length: 15
j_call: TRBJ2-5
v_call: TRBV7-9
clone_size: few

cdr3_aa: CASSSLGGKWTGELFF
cdr3_nt: TGTGCCAGCAGCTCCTTGGGGGGGAAGTGGACCGGGGAGCTGTTTTTT
d_call: TRBD2
cdr3_length: 16
j_call: TRBJ2-2
v_call: TRBV5-4
clone_size: many

cdr3_aa: CASSSYSSYNEQFF
cdr3_nt: TGTGCCAGCAGCTCCTATAGCTCCTACAATGAGCAGTTCTTC
d_call: -
cdr3_length: 14
j_call: TRBJ2-1
v_call: TRBV11-3
clone_size: -

cdr3_aa: CASSRTEALGNTIYF
cdr3_nt: TGCGCCAGCAGCCGGACGGAAGCTCTTGGAAACACCATATATTTT
d_call: -
cdr3_length: 15
j_call: TRBJ1-3
v_call: TRBV5-1
clone_size: many

cdr3_aa: CASSTRRGSYTEAFF
cdr3_nt: TGTGCCAGCAGCACCCGCAGGGGCTCCTACACTGAAGCTTTCTTT
d_call: -
cdr3_length: 15
j_call: TRBJ1-1
v_call: TRBV7-8
clone_size: many

cdr3_aa: CASSPFMGSLSYNEQFF
cdr3_nt: TGTGCCAGCAGCCCCTTCATGGGTAGTTTGTCCTACAATGAGCAGTTCTTC
d_call: -
cdr3_length: 17
j_call: TRBJ2-1
v_call: TRBV7-6
clone_size: -

cdr3_aa: CASTNIADSSYEQYF
cdr3_nt: TGTGCCAGCACCAACATAGCGGATAGCTCCTACGAGCAGTACTTC
d_call: -
cdr3_length: 15
j_call: TRBJ2-7
v_call: TRBV6-5
clone_size: many

cdr3_aa: CASSPDLYEQYF
cdr3_nt: TGTGCCAGCAGCCCCGACCTCTACGAGCAGTACTTC
d_call: -
cdr3_length: 12
j_call: TRBJ2-7
v_call: TRBV6-6
clone_size: many

cdr3_aa: CASSLAVGTGGYEQYF
cdr3_nt: TGTGCCAGCAGCTTAGCGGTTGGGACAGGGGGCTACGAGCAGTACTTC
d_call: TRBD1
cdr3_length: 16
j_call: TRBJ2-7
v_call: TRBV7-9
clone_size: many

cdr3_aa: CASSQGRGYTGELFF
cdr3_nt: TGCGCCAGCAGCCAAGGGAGGGGGTACACCGGGGAGCTGTTTTTT
d_call: -
cdr3_length: 15
j_call: TRBJ2-2
v_call: TRBV4-3
clone_size: few

cdr3_aa: CATSDLHSNQPQHF
cdr3_nt: TGTGCCACCAGTGATTTGCACAGCAATCAGCCCCAGCATTTT
d_call: -
cdr3_length: 14
j_call: TRBJ1-5
v_call: TRBV24-1
clone_size: many

cdr3_aa: CASRLARGRGFTDTQYF
cdr3_nt: TGTGCCAGCAGACTCGCGCGCGGGCGCGGCTTCACAGATACGCAGTATTTT
d_call: -
cdr3_length: 17
j_call: TRBJ2-3
v_call: TRBV6-5
clone_size: few

cdr3_aa: CASTVGTGVYEQYF
cdr3_nt: TGTGCCAGCACCGTAGGGACAGGGGTCTACGAGCAGTACTTC
d_call: TRBD1
cdr3_length: 14
j_call: TRBJ2-7
v_call: TRBV6-5
clone_size: many

cdr3_aa: CASSLTGRNEKLFF
cdr3_nt: TGTGCCAGCAGCCTGACAGGGAGGAATGAAAAACTGTTTTTT
d_call: TRBD1
cdr3_length: 14
j_call: TRBJ1-4
v_call: TRBV9
clone_size: many

cdr3_aa: CAITGGGASSGNTIYF
cdr3_nt: TGTGCCATCACCGGCGGAGGGGCCAGCTCTGGAAACACCATATATTTT
d_call: -
cdr3_length: 16
j_call: TRBJ1-3
v_call: TRBV10-3
clone_size: many

cdr3_aa: CASSPGQKQDTQYF
cdr3_nt: TGTGCCAGCAGTCCGGGACAGAAGCAAGATACGCAGTATTTT
d_call: TRBD1
cdr3_length: 14
j_call: TRBJ2-3
v_call: TRBV12-3/TRBV12-4
clone_size: many

cdr3_aa: CASSQEQTGLNYGYTF
cdr3_nt: TGCGCCAGCAGCCAAGAGCAGACGGGACTCAACTATGGCTACACCTTC
d_call: -
cdr3_length: 16
j_call: TRBJ1-2
v_call: TRBV4-1
clone_size: -

cdr3_aa: CSARTSGPYNEQFF
cdr3_nt: TGCAGTGCTCGGACTAGCGGACCATACAATGAGCAGTTCTTC
d_call: TRBD2
cdr3_length: 14
j_call: TRBJ2-1
v_call: TRBV20-1
clone_size: -

cdr3_aa: CSASRERGELFF
cdr3_nt: TGCAGTGCCAGTCGGGAACGGGGGGAGCTGTTTTTT
d_call: -
cdr3_length: 12
j_call: TRBJ2-2
v_call: TRBV20-1
clone_size: many

cdr3_aa: CASSQSGGSNQPQHF
cdr3_nt: TGCGCCAGCAGCCAATCCGGTGGGAGCAATCAGCCCCAGCATTTT
d_call: -
cdr3_length: 15
j_call: TRBJ1-5
v_call: TRBV4-3
clone_size: -

cdr3_aa: CASSLRGGLGSNQPQHF
cdr3_nt: TGTGCCAGCAGCCTCAGGGGGGGGCTTGGAAGCAATCAGCCCCAGCATTTT
d_call: TRBD1
cdr3_length: 17
j_call: TRBJ1-5
v_call: TRBV7-8
clone_size: -

cdr3_aa: CASSSETGYNEQFF
cdr3_nt: TGTGCCAGCAGTTCCGAGACAGGCTACAATGAGCAGTTCTTC
d_call: -
cdr3_length: 14
j_call: TRBJ2-1
v_call: TRBV12-3/TRBV12-4
clone_size: many

cdr3_aa: CASSLDSGYNSPLHF
cdr3_nt: TGTGCCAGCAGTTTAGATTCGGGTTATAATTCACCCCTCCACTTT
d_call: -
cdr3_length: 15
j_call: TRBJ1-6
v_call: TRBV12-3/TRBV12-4
clone_size: many

cdr3_aa: CASSPEVRPYNSPLHF
cdr3_nt: TGTGCCAGCAGCCCCGAGGTCCGCCCCTATAATTCACCCCTCCACTTT
d_call: -
cdr3_length: 16
j_call: TRBJ1-6
v_call: TRBV11-2
clone_size: many

cdr3_aa: CASGRGYNEQFF
cdr3_nt: TGCGCCAGCGGTCGCGGCTACAATGAGCAGTTCTTC
d_call: -
cdr3_length: 12
j_call: TRBJ2-1
v_call: TRBV10-2
clone_size: -